This T cell receptor (beta chain) emerged from a study of spatial heterogeneity in lung cancer. Study-wide background: Raw reads showed each unique TCR and UMI combination turning up more than ten times on average. Points from the study as a whole: Counts for ubiquitous and regional expanded TCRs went along with ubiquitous and regional nonsynonymous mutations, respectively. Higher tumor mutation counts went along with higher counts of expanded intratumoral alpha and beta TCRs.

Details on this clonotype: Its matching antigen is unknown.

Time point defined: sample taken at primary tumor resection. There were 72 donors, all of them untreated patients with early-stage non-small cell lung cancer. Single TCR cDNA molecules each had their own unique molecular identifier. Each CDR3 protein gets one entry after TCRdb re-called the 5' RACE reads with MiXCR. The sample includes 2,500 to 3,500 distinct CDR3 sequences, over 25% seen only once; the top ten take roughly 10%. Trimming removed 3 bases from V and 3 bases from J; junction bases left unmatched: 3. The CDR3 sequence is 15 residues long. Germline V gene data show CDR1 as ENHRY and CDR2 as SYGVKD.

This material consisted of lung tumor tissue, taken at surgery. The receptor was isolated from a female donor with early-stage non-small cell lung cancer. This chain joins TRBV10-3 and TRBJ2-1, with 9 nucleotides matching TRBD2. CDR3 protein: CAISEGSGSYNEQFF. The CDR3 bases are TGTGCCATCAGTGAAGGTAGCGGGAGCTACAATGAGCAGTTCTTC.